This T cell receptor beta chain originates from a study of blood T cells in healthy people across ages. Study-level points and caveats: In older individuals, TCR beta diversity per million T cells was lower, falling roughly linearly with age.

As for this clonotype: What it binds is unknown.

A sample-barcoded 5' primer and a J-beta primer mix were used in a second PCR of about 7 to 11 cycles. Each cDNA molecule was tagged by a template-switch adaptor that had 12 random nucleotides. TCRdb called the 5' RACE reads again in MiXCR, with one record for every CDR3 protein. The table lists 800,000 to 950,000 distinct CDR3 sequences, roughly 40% of them singletons. From germline, CDR1 is DFQATT and CDR2 SNEGSKA (reference sequence). The length of the CDR3 is 16 residues. The specimen sequenced was blood. The chain carries TRBV20-1 and TRBJ2-1, with D perhaps assigned TRBD1 or TRBD2 (5 bases each). TRBJ2-7 matches the DNA end more closely, so the J call is doubtful. The clonotype was recovered from a man in his late teens or twenties in good health. CDR3 nucleotides: TGCAGTGCTAAGAAACCGGGACGGTCAACCTACAATGAGCAGTACTTC. This encodes CSAKKPGRSTYNEQYF.